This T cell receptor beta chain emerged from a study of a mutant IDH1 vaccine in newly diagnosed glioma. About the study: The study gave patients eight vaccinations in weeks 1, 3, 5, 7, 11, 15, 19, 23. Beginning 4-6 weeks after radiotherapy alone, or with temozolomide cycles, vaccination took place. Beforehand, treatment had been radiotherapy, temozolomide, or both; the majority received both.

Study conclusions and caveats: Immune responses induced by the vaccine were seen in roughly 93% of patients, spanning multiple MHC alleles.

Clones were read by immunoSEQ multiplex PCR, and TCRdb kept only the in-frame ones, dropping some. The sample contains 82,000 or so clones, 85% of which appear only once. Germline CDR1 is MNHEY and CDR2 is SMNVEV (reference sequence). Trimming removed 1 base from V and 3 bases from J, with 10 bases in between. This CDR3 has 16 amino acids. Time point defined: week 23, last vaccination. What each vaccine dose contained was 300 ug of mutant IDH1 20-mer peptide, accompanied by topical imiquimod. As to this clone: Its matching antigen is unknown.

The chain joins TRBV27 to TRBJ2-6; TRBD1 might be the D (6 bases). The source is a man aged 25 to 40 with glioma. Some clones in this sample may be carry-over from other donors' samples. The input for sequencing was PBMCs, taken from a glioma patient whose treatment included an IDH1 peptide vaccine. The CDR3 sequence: CASSLLGAGGANVLTF. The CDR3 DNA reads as TGTGCCAGCAGTTTATTGGGGGCAGGTGGGGCCAACGTCCTGACTTTC.